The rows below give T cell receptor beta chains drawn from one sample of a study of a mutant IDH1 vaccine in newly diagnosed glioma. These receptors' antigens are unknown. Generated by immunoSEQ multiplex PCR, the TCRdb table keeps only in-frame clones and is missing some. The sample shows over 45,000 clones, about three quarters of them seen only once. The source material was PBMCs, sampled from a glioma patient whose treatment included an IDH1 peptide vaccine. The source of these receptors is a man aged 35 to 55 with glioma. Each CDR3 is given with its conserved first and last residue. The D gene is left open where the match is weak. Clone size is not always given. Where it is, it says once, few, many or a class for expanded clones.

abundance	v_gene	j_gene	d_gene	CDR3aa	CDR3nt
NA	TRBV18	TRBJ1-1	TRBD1	CASSPQGANTEAFF	TGTGCCAGCTCACCACAGGGGGCCAACACTGAAGCTTTCTTT
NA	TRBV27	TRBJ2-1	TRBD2	CASRKQIAGAGYNEQFF	TGTGCCAGCAGAAAACAAATAGCGGGAGCGGGGTACAATGAGCAGTTCTTC
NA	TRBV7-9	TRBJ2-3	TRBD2	CASSPGGFPAGGTDTQYF	TGTGCCAGCAGCCCGGGGGGGTTTCCAGCGGGAGGAACAGATACGCAGTATTTT
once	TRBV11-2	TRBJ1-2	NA	CASSFREGYGYTF	TGTGCCAGCAGCTTCAGGGAGGGGTACGGCTACACCTTC
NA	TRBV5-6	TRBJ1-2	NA	CASSLTGHYGYTF	TGTGCCAGCAGCTTGACAGGGCACTATGGCTACACCTTC
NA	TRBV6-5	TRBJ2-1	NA	CASSLNIYNEQFF	TGTGCCAGCAGTTTAAACATATACAATGAGCAGTTCTTC
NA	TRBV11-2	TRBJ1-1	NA	CASSLDSGRMNTEAFF	TGTGCCAGCAGCTTAGATAGTGGGAGGATGAACACTGAAGCTTTCTTT
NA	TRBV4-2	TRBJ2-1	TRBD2	CASSQGTSGSYNEQFF	TGTGCCAGCAGCCAAGGAACTAGCGGGAGTTACAATGAGCAGTTCTTC
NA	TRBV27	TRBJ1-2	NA	CASKSRVANYGYTF	TGTGCCAGCAAGTCAAGGGTAGCTAACTATGGCTACACCTTC
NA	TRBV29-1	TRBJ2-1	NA	CSVEVWAQGEQFF	TGCAGCGTTGAGGTTTGGGCCCAGGGTGAGCAGTTCTTC
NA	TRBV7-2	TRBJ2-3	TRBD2	CASTLAGTDTQYF	TGTGCCAGCACTCTAGCGGGAACAGATACGCAGTATTTT
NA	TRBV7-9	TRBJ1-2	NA	CASSFDLYGYTF	TGTGCCAGCAGCTTCGATCTGTATGGCTACACCTTC
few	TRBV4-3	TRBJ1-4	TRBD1	CASSQGVPGQAEKLFF	TGCGCCAGCAGCCAAGGCGTCCCGGGACAGGCTGAAAAACTGTTTTTT
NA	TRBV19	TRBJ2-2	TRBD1	CASRTGAGELFF	TGTGCCAGTCGAACAGGGGCTGGGGAGCTGTTTTTT
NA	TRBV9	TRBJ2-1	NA	CASSVEGRVHEQFF	TGTGCCAGCAGCGTAGAGGGCAGGGTCCATGAGCAGTTCTTC
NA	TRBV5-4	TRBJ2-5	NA	CASSLGGAGGRETQYF	TGTGCCAGCAGCTTGGGCGGGGCAGGGGGACGAGAGACCCAGTACTTC
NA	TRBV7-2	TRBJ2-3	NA	CASSLVAGRPDTQYF	TGTGCCAGCAGCTTAGTTGCGGGAAGGCCAGATACGCAGTATTTT
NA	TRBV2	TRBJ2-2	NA	CASQYANTGELFF	TGTGCCAGCCAGTATGCGAACACCGGGGAGCTGTTTTTT
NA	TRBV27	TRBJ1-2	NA	CASSLSRSASGYTF	TGTGCCAGCAGTTTATCGCGGAGTGCTAGTGGCTACACCTTC
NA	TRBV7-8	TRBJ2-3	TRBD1	CASSSYVQGPLFLGQYF	TGTGCCAGCAGCTCTTACGTACAGGGGCCGTTATTTTTAGGGCAGTATTTT
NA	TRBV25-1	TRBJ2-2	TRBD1	CASSRPGTGTGELFF	TGTGCCAGCTCCCGTCCCGGGACAGGGACCGGGGAGCTGTTTTTT
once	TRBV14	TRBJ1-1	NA	CASSQVGGGPNTEAFF	TGTGCCAGCAGCCAAGTTGGGGGGGGACCCAACACTGAAGCTTTCTTT
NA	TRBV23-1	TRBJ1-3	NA	CASSHAPEPTIYF	TGCGCCAGCAGTCACGCCCCAGAGCCCACCATATATTTT
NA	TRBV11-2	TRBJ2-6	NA	CASSLGIGSGANVLTF	TGTGCCAGCAGCTTAGGTATCGGGTCTGGGGCCAACGTCCTGACTTTC
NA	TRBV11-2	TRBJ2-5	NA	CASSSQQGFQETQYF	TGTGCCAGCAGCTCCCAACAGGGTTTTCAAGAGACCCAGTACTTC
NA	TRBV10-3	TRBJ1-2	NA	CAISESKGGQSDGYTF	TGTGCCATCAGTGAGTCGAAGGGAGGACAGTCAGATGGCTACACCTTC
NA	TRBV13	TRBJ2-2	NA	CASSLRTTNTGELFF	TGTGCCAGCAGCTTACGGACAACGAACACCGGGGAGCTGTTTTTT
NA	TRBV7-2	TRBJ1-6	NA	CASSRFSGTANSPLHF	TGTGCCAGCAGCCGTTTCTCCGGGACGGCGAATTCACCCCTCCACTTT
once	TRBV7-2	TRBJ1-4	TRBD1	CASSYKSGTGAEKLFF	TGTGCCAGCAGCTATAAGTCCGGGACAGGGGCAGAAAAACTGTTTTTT
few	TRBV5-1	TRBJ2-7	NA	CASSLAPQAGFSYEQYF	TGCGCCAGCAGCTTGGCCCCCCAAGCAGGCTTCTCCTACGAGCAGTACTTC
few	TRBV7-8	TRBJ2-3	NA	CASSPPRADTQYF	TGTGCCAGCAGCCCCCCGAGGGCAGATACGCAGTATTTT
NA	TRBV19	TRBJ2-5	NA	CASKVTLLGRETQYF	TGTGCCAGTAAGGTGACGCTTTTAGGGAGAGAGACCCAGTACTTC
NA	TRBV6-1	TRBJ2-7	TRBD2	CASSRTSESYEQYF	TGTGCCAGCAGTAGGACTAGCGAGTCCTACGAGCAGTACTTC
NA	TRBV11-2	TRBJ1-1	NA	CASSLADRTEAFF	TGTGCCAGCAGCCTAGCCGATCGGACTGAAGCTTTCTTT
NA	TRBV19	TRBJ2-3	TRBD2	CASRKGRTSGNTDTQYF	TGTGCCAGTAGGAAGGGGAGGACTAGCGGGAATACAGATACGCAGTATTTT
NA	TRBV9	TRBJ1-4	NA	CASSVGVGGGTNEKLFF	TGTGCCAGCAGCGTAGGGGTCGGGGGCGGAACTAATGAAAAACTGTTTTTT
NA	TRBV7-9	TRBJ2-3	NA	CASSFPSFTDTQYF	TGTGCCAGCAGCTTCCCTTCATTCACAGATACGCAGTATTTT
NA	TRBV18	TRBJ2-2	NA	CASSPRRGLSAVGAGNTGELFF	TGTGCCAGCTCACCCCGGAGGGGGCTCAGCGCGGTGGGAGCTGGGAACACCGGGGAGCTGTTTTTT
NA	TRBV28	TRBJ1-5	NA	CASSLVAGLSNQPQHF	TGTGCCAGCAGTTTAGTGGCAGGACTTAGCAATCAGCCCCAGCATTTT
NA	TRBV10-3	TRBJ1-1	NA	CAISEFYTGLTTEAFF	TGTGCCATCAGTGAGTTCTATACAGGGTTGACCACTGAAGCTTTCTTT
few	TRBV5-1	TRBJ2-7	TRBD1	CASRPGQGADEQYF	TGCGCCAGCAGGCCGGGACAGGGTGCCGACGAGCAGTACTTC
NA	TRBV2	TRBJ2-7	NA	CASSEYGLSSYEQYF	TGTGCCAGCAGTGAATACGGGTTGAGCTCCTACGAGCAGTACTTC
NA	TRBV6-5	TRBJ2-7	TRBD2	CASSYSSASGSYEQYF	TGTGCCAGCAGTTACTCGTCGGCTAGCGGGAGCTACGAGCAGTACTTC
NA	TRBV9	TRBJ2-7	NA	CASSVAPSRRPNYYEQYF	TGTGCCAGCAGCGTAGCCCCTTCCCGGCGCCCAAACTATTACGAGCAGTACTTC
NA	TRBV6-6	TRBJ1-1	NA	CASTTGYTEAFF	TGTGCCAGCACTACCGGGTACACTGAAGCTTTCTTT
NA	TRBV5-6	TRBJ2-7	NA	CASSHVGDPAYEQYF	TGTGCCAGCAGCCATGTAGGGGACCCCGCCTACGAGCAGTACTTC